Shown below are 19 T cell receptor beta chains from a single sample sequenced in a study of cytomegalovirus exposure and HLA in healthy donors. Assay: immunoSEQ multiplex PCR; the TCRdb copy retains only in-frame clones and omits some. The table lists about 50,000 clones, approximately 90% of them singletons. The sequenced sample was PBMCs. The origin of the receptors is a young man in good health and CMV-seronegative.

With regard to this clone: Germline is not matched at one junction end, which may reflect a read error. The chain combines TRBV7-7 with TRBJ2-1, with D possibly matching TRBD2 (6 bases). Looked up from germline, CDR1 is SSHAT and CDR2 is FNYEAQ (reference sequence). The length of the CDR3 is 15 residues. This chain's CDR3 is CASSFDSGSYNEQFF. The CDR3 DNA reads TGTGCTAGCAGCTTTGATAGCGGCTCCTACAATGAGCAGTTCTTC. The full variable domain, with the rest looked up from reference TRBV7-7 and TRBJ2-1, is GAGVSQSPRYKVTKRGQDVTLRCDPISSHATLYWYQQALGQGPEFLTYFNYEAQPDKSGLPSDRFSAERPEGSISTLTIQRTEQRDSAMYRCASSFDSGSYNEQFFGPGTRLTVL.

This clone has just one count. The rearrangement uses TRBV5-1 and TRBJ2-2; 8 bases fit TRBD2. CDR3 size: 16 residues. Per germline, CDR1 SGHRS and CDR2 YFSETQ. Losses at the gene ends were 1 base for V and 0 bases for J; bases not matched to a gene: 2. CDR3 DNA: TGCGCCAGCAGCTTGCAACTAGCGGCGAACACCGGGGAGCTGTTTTTT. Amino acids: CASSLQLAANTGELFF.

A note on this clone: This same CDR3 is encoded by further DNA sequences in the sample. The chain joins TRBV11-2 to TRBJ2-7; D gene uncertain. Trimming stripped 1 base from V and 1 base from J, with 8 bases between. Germline loops: CDR1 SGHAT, CDR2 FQNNGV. This CDR3 contains 14 residues. CDR3 sequence reads: CASSLGPGSYEQYF. The CDR3 DNA reads as TGTGCCAGCAGCTTAGGCCCGGGTTCCTACGAGCAGTACTTC. Supplemented by reference TRBV11-2 and TRBJ2-7, the full variable domain reads EAGVAQSPRYKIIEKRQSVAFWCNPISGHATLYWYQQILGQGPKLLIQFQNNGVVDDSQLPKDRFSAERLKGVDSTLKIQPAKLEDSAVYLCASSLGPGSYEQYFGPGTRLTVT.

The chain links TRBV6-4 to TRBJ2-6; D gene uncertain. The CDR3 is made up of 14 amino acids. V was clipped by 4 bases and J by 0 bases, with 4 bases between them. Per the germline V gene, CDR1 is MRHNA and CDR2 is SNTAGT. CDR3 coding DNA: TGTGCCAGCAGTGGGAGCTCTGGGGCCAACGTCCTGACTTTC. This sequence encodes CASSGSSGANVLTF.

This chain links TRBV5-4 with TRBJ2-7; TRBD1 agrees at 10 bases. The V gene end was trimmed by 4 bases and the J gene end by 3 bases; junction bases not matched to a gene: 7. The CDR3 loop spans 15 amino acids. CDR1 is SGHNT and CDR2 is YYREEE in the germline V gene (reference sequence). The CDR3 sequence is CASSRQGANLYEQYF. For the CDR3, the DNA is TGTGCCAGCAGCCGACAGGGGGCTAACCTCTACGAGCAGTACTTC.

The rearrangement joins TRBV7-2 to TRBJ2-2; tentative D call: TRBD2 (7 bases). Trimming took 6 bases from V and 7 from J, leaving 24 bases between them. The length of the CDR3 is 17 residues. Germline CDR1 reads SGHTA; CDR2 reads FQGNSA. The CDR3 region is CASRGGGPPGLGGELFF. The CDR3 DNA reads as TGTGCCAGCAGAGGGGGAGGGCCCCCGGGTTTGGGCGGGGAGCTGTTTTTT. The full variable domain, its missing parts supplied by reference TRBV7-2 and TRBJ2-2, is GAGVSQSPSNKVTEKGKDVELRCDPISGHTALYWYRQSLGQGLEFLIYFQGNSAPDKSGLPSDRFSAERTGGSVSTLTIQRTQQEDSAVYLCASRGGGPPGLGGELFFGEGSRLTVL.

V and J are TRBV25-1 and TRBJ2-1; 13 bases agree with TRBD2. Trimming removed 5 bases from V and 7 bases from J; junction bases left unmatched: 5. The CDR3 spans 15 residues. The germline CDR1 and CDR2 sequences are MGHDK and SYGVNS. The CDR3 region is CASSTPGLAGNEQFF. In nucleotides, the CDR3 is TGTGCCAGCAGTACTCCGGGACTAGCGGGAAATGAGCAGTTCTTC.

CDR3 loop: CASRSGTAYYGYTF. Written as DNA, the CDR3 is TGTGCCAGCAGATCCGGGACAGCATACTATGGCTACACCTTC. The V gene is TRBV6-6, the J gene TRBJ1-2, with 7 bases lining up with TRBD1. The V segment lost 6 bases and the J segment 3 bases; nucleotides outside the gene matches: 7. The CDR3 totals 14 residues. Looked up from germline, CDR1 is MNHNY and CDR2 is SVGAGI (reference sequence).

The CDR3 nucleotides are TGTGCCAGCAGGGGAACGGGGGACAGACCGAACACCGGGGAGCTGTTTTTT. Translated, it gives CASRGTGDRPNTGELFF. The chain employs TRBV28 and TRBJ2-2; D may be TRBD1 (7 bases). V dropped 6 bases and J dropped 0 bases, with 17 bases sitting between them. The CDR3 is 17 residues long. CDR1 and CDR2 (germline): MDHEN, SYDVKM.

The CDR3 DNA sequence: TGTGCCAGCAGAAGGGAGCTGACAGATACGCAGTATTTT. Its protein product is CASRRELTDTQYF. This chain joins TRBV28 and TRBJ2-3, with a tentative D call TRBD2 (5 bases). CDR1 is MDHEN and CDR2 is SYDVKM in the germline V gene. V shed 6 bases and J shed 3 bases, with 10 bases lying between them. The CDR3 covers 13 residues.

This chain joins TRBV27 and TRBJ2-1; 11 bases align to TRBD2. CDR1 MNHEY and CDR2 SMNVEV come from the germline V gene (reference sequence). This CDR3 has 14 residues. Trimming removed 4 bases from V and 10 bases from J; junction bases left unmatched: 6. CDR3 bases: TGTGCCAGCAGTTCTGGACTAGCGGGTTTAGAGCAGTTCTTC. Protein sequence: CASSSGLAGLEQFF.

This chain uses TRBV7-9 with TRBJ2-7; possible D gene TRBD2, 6 bases. The CDR3 sequence is 17 residues long. The germline V gene encodes CDR1 SEHNR and CDR2 FQNEAQ (reference sequence). The V gene lost 2 bases and the J gene lost 0 bases, with 17 bases spanning the gap. Written as DNA, the CDR3 is TGTGCCAGCAGCTTATTATCACCGAGCGGGTTCTCCTACGAGCAGTACTTC. It encodes CASSLLSPSGFSYEQYF.

The chain recombines TRBV28 with TRBJ2-2; D is undetermined. Germline V gene sequence: CDR1 MDHEN, CDR2 SYDVKM. V was pared by 3 bases and J by 5 bases, with 10 bases between. The CDR3 covers 14 residues. The CDR3: CASSFGLRTGELFF. CDR3 in DNA: TGTGCCAGCAGTTTCGGGTTAAGAACCGGGGAGCTGTTTTTT.

J is TRBJ2-7 and V is TRBV27; possible D gene TRBD1, 5 bases. The V end was cut by 5 bases, the J end by 8 bases, with 13 bases between. CDR1 MNHEY and CDR2 SMNVEV come from the germline V gene (reference sequence). This CDR3 has 12 amino acids. In DNA, the CDR3 is TGTGCCAGCAGTCCCCAGGGTGTACAGCAGTACTTC. Translating it yields CASSPQGVQQYF.

The V and J genes are TRBV29-1 and TRBJ2-5; the D is unclear. The length of the CDR3 is 12 residues. Germline CDR1 and CDR2: SQVTM and ANQGSEA. With 5 bases removed from V and 7 bases from J, the gap between germline ends came to 14 bases. CDR3 bases: TGCAGCGTTTATACCCCCCCCGGGACCCAGTACTTC. It yields the protein CSVYTPPGTQYF.

The genes are TRBV5-4 and TRBJ2-5, with 7 bases identical to TRBD2. From germline, CDR1 is SGHNT and CDR2 YYREEE (reference sequence). V lost 2 bases to trimming and J lost 3 bases; unmatched junction nucleotides: 7. There are 15 residues in the CDR3. CDR3 nucleotides: TGTGCCAGCAGCTTCGGGTTTCGGGGGGAAGAGACCCAGTACTTC. Translating gives CASSFGFRGEETQYF. The full variable domain, its missing parts supplied by reference TRBV5-4 and TRBJ2-5, is ETGVTQSPTHLIKTRGQQVTLRCSSQSGHNTVSWYQQALGQGPQFIFQYYREEENGRGNFPPRFSGLQFPNYSSELNVNALELDDSALYLCASSFGFRGEETQYFGPGTRLLVL.

The rearrangement joins TRBV18 to TRBJ1-5, with 8 bases aligning to TRBD1. J gave up 0 bases and V 4 bases, and 2 bases lay outside the gene matches. The CDR3 contains 15 residues. CDR1 is KGHSH, CDR2 LQKENI, per germline. This CDR3 is CASSRQGYSNQPQHF. DNA of the CDR3: TGTGCCAGCTCACGACAGGGGTATAGCAATCAGCCCCAGCATTTT.

The rearrangement uses TRBV5-6 and TRBJ1-4, with TRBD1 matching over 8 bases. V shed 4 bases, J shed 6 bases, and the junction held 8 bases outside the gene matches. The CDR3 totals 15 residues. Per the germline V gene, CDR1 is SGHDT and CDR2 is YYEEEE. CDR3 loop: CASSPLDRDDEKLFF. For the CDR3, the DNA is TGTGCCAGCAGCCCACTGGACAGGGATGATGAAAAACTGTTTTTT.

The chain's CDR3 is CASSIGRGLYEQYF. CDR3 nucleotide sequence: TGTGCCAGTAGTATTGGCAGGGGGCTCTACGAGCAGTACTTC. The J gene is TRBJ2-7, the V gene TRBV19; 8 nucleotides align to TRBD1. The CDR3 is made up of 14 amino acids. Germline values: CDR1 LNHDA, CDR2 SQIVND (reference sequence). V shed 3 bases and J 3 bases; nucleotides not matched to a gene: 4.